Each of the 24 T cell receptor beta chains below was sequenced from the same sample in a study of human CD8 memory T cell subsets (TCRdb year 2020). A Human TCR Profiling Kit was used to prepare UMI-labeled 5' RACE TCRbeta libraries. After reprocessing by TCRdb, each CDR3 protein sequence is one entry, and no DNA is given. The sample table records about 7,400 distinct CDR3 sequences. 20% to 25% of the sample lies in the top ten. The sequenced material came from CD8+ T cells from PBMCs. The source of these receptors is a human donor in good health.

The chain uses TRBV20-1 and TRBJ2-4. Germline values: CDR1 DFQATT, CDR2 SNEGSKA (reference sequence). The CDR3 covers 15 residues. CDR3 sequence reads: CSARVWDQAKNIQYF.

Frequency places this clonotype as medium-sized (0.01 to 0.1%). The rearrangement uses TRBV29-1 and TRBJ2-1; with no DNA, the TCRdb D assignment of TRBD1 cannot be verified. The CDR3 consists of 14 residues. The germline gives CDR1 SQVTM, CDR2 ANQGSEA. CDR3 loop: CSVVARGGLNEQFF.

The rearrangement uses TRBV10-2 and TRBJ2-7; TCRdb picks TRBD1, but there is no DNA to check that call. The CDR3 is 14 amino acids. The germline gives CDR1 WSHSY, CDR2 SAAADI. Here the CDR3 reads CATAGTGDPREQYF.

This clonotype registers medium-sized by frequency. This rearrangement joins TRBV25-1 to TRBJ1-2. There are 11 residues in the CDR3. CDR1 is MGHDK, CDR2 SYGVNS, per germline. CDR3 in amino acids: CASSEGFGYTF.

The chain has TRBV9 and TRBJ1-1; with no DNA, the TCRdb D assignment of TRBD1 cannot be verified. This CDR3 is built from 15 residues. Germline CDR1 and CDR2: SGDLS and YYNGEE. The chain's CDR3 is CASSAQTGNRAEAFF. Full variable domain (missing parts from reference TRBV9 and TRBJ1-1): DSGVTQTPKHLITATGQRVTLRCSPRSGDLSVYWYQQSLDQGLQFLIQYYNGEERAKGNILERFSAQQFPDLHSELNLSSLELGDSALYFCASSAQTGNRAEAFFGQGTRLTVV.

The J gene is TRBJ2-3, the V gene TRBV28; there is no DNA to check the TCRdb D call of TRBD1. The CDR3 covers 19 residues. Germline lookup yields CDR1 MDHEN and CDR2 SYDVKM. The CDR3 here is CASSAPPGQIVFGTDTQYF.

This chain joins TRBV6-5 and TRBJ2-7; the TRBD2 assignment by TCRdb is unverifiable without DNA. Germline V gives CDR1 MNHEY, CDR2 SVGAGI. The CDR3 runs to 15 residues. The CDR3 region is CASTGLAGGSYEQYF.

The rearrangement uses TRBV28 and TRBJ2-7. Germline CDR1 MDHEN, CDR2 SYDVKM. CDR3 length equals 13 residues. The CDR3 spells CASSGSVNYEQYF.

The gene calls are TRBV7-3 and TRBJ1-1. CDR3 length equals 14 residues. CDR1 and CDR2 (germline): SGHTA, FQGTGA. The CDR3 spells CASSLQGGFTEAFF.

The chain employs TRBV7-2 and TRBJ2-3; TCRdb calls TRBD1, which cannot be checked without DNA. CDR3 length: 15 residues. Looked up from germline, CDR1 is SGHTA and CDR2 is FQGNSA. Here the CDR3 reads CASSLGPLSTDTQYF.

This clonotype is medium-sized (0.01 to 0.1%) by frequency. This chain links TRBV12-3 or TRBV12-4 with TRBJ2-2; TCRdb returns TRBD2, unconfirmable since there is no DNA. The CDR3 runs 15 residues. The chain's CDR3 is CASTPGLGNAGELFF.

The gene calls are TRBV5-1 and TRBJ2-7. Germline lookup yields CDR1 SGHRS and CDR2 YFSETQ. CDR3 size: 13 residues. This CDR3 is CASSPLGSYEQYF.

The V and J genes are TRBV6-5 and TRBJ2-1. Germline loops: CDR1 MNHEY, CDR2 SVGAGI. The CDR3 runs to 14 residues. The CDR3 here is CASSPIDTNNEQFF.

In terms of frequency, this clonotype is medium-sized (0.01 to 0.1%). CDR3 sequence: CASSFGADSPLHF. The chain recombines TRBV7-3 with TRBJ1-6; TCRdb proposes TRBD1, but this gene call is untestable without DNA. Germline V lookup: CDR1 SGHTA, CDR2 FQGTGA. This CDR3 is built from 13 residues.

V is TRBV7-3 and J is TRBJ2-2; the D call from TCRdb, TRBD2, cannot be confirmed without DNA. The germline CDR1 and CDR2 sequences are SGHTA and FQGTGA. This CDR3 is 21 amino acids long. This chain's CDR3 is CASSLTLLTSGRPTNTGELFF.

The chain combines TRBV10-2 with TRBJ1-5. The germline V gene has CDR1 WSHSY and CDR2 SAAADI. CDR3 length equals 16 residues. CDR3 residues: CASSESWGYSNQPQHF.

Measured by frequency, this clonotype is medium-sized. The V and J genes are TRBV6-9 and TRBJ2-7; TCRdb calls TRBD1, which cannot be checked without DNA. The CDR3 has 13 amino acids. Germline V lookup: CDR1 MNHGY, CDR2 SVAAGI. This CDR3 is CASSYATGNEQYF.

The gene calls are TRBV6-4 and TRBJ2-1; TCRdb's D gene call, TRBD1, goes unchecked for lack of DNA. This CDR3 region has 15 residues. Germline values: CDR1 MRHNA, CDR2 SNTAGT. The CDR3 sequence: CASSEGETGGNEQFF.

The chain's CDR3 is CASSPETLLGGTEAFF. The chain recombines TRBV7-9 with TRBJ1-1; TCRdb designates TRBD1, a call that cannot be tested without DNA. Germline CDR1 is SEHNR and CDR2 is FQNEAQ (reference sequence). This CDR3 region has 16 residues.

The rearrangement uses TRBV14 and TRBJ2-7. CDR1 SGHDN and CDR2 FVKESK come from the germline V gene. CDR3 length: 13 amino acids. CDR3 sequence: CASSRVNLDEQYF.

This clonotype counts as medium-sized by frequency. V usage is TRBV7-9 and J usage is TRBJ1-6; the D call from TCRdb, TRBD1, cannot be confirmed without DNA. CDR1 and CDR2 from the germline V gene are SEHNR and FQNEAQ (reference sequence). The length of the CDR3 is 17 residues. CDR3: CASSLLRWTGRNSPLHF.

This chain uses TRBV3-1 with TRBJ2-7; as DNA is missing, the TRBD1 call by TCRdb cannot be tested. Germline CDR1 and CDR2: LGHDT and YNNKEL (reference sequence). The CDR3 contains 13 residues. CDR3 in amino acids: CASRPQGSGEQYF.

J is TRBJ2-7 and V is TRBV14; TCRdb's assignment of TRBD1 cannot be checked, as there is no DNA. The CDR3 sequence is 15 residues long. CDR1 and CDR2 from the germline V gene are SGHDN and FVKESK. CDR3 sequence: CASSRDRDIGYEQYF.

V gene TRBV3-1 combines with J gene TRBJ1-1; TCRdb's assignment of TRBD1 cannot be checked, as there is no DNA. Germline-derived CDR1 and CDR2 are LGHDT and YNNKEL (reference sequence). This CDR3 has 18 amino acids. The CDR3 reads CASSQVDRGIWMNTEAFF.